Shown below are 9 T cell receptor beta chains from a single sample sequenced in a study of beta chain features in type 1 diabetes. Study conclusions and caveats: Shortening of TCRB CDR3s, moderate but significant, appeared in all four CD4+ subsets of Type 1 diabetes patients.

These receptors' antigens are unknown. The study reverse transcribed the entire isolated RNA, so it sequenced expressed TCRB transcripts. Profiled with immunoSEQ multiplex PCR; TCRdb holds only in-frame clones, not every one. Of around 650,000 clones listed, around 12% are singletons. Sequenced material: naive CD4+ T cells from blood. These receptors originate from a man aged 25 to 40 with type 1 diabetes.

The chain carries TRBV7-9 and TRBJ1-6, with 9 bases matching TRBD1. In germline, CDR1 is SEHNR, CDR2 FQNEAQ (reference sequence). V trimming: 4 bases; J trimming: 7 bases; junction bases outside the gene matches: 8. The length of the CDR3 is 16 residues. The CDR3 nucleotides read TGTGCCAGCAGCTCCGGACAGGGGAATAGCAATTCACCCCTCCACTTT. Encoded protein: CASSSGQGNSNSPLHF.

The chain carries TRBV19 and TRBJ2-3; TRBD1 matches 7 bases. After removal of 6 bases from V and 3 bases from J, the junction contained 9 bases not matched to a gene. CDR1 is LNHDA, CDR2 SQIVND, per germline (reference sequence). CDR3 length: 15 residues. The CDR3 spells CASRPNTGVTDTQYF. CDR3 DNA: TGTGCCAGTAGACCCAACACAGGGGTGACAGATACGCAGTATTTT.

The CDR3 bases are TGCGCCAGCAGCCAAGGTGAGGGAACAAGCTACGAGCAGTACTTC. It yields the protein CASSQGEGTSYEQYF. This sequence joins TRBV4-3 and TRBJ2-7; D is possibly TRBD2 (5 bases). V was clipped by 1 base and J by 3 bases, with 13 bases between them. The CDR3 totals 15 residues. Germline V lookup: CDR1 LGHNA, CDR2 YSLEER.

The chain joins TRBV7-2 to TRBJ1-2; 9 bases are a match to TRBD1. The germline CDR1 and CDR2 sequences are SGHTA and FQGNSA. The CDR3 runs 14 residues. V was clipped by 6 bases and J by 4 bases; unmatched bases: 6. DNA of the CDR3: TGTGCCAGCAGACGGGACAGGGAAGCCTATGGCTACACCTTC. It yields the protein CASRRDREAYGYTF.

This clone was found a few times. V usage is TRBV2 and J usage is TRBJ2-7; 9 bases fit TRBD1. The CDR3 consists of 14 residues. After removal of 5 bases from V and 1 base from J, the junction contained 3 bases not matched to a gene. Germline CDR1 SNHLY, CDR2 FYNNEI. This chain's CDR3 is CASSQGQGSYEQYF. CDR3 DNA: TGTGCCAGCAGTCAGGGACAGGGTTCCTACGAGCAGTACTTC.

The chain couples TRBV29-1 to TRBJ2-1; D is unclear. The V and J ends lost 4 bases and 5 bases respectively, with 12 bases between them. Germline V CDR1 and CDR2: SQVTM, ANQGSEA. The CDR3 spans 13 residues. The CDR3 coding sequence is TGCAGCGTTGTTGTCGCCAGTAACAATGAGCAGTTCTTC. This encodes CSVVVASNNEQFF.

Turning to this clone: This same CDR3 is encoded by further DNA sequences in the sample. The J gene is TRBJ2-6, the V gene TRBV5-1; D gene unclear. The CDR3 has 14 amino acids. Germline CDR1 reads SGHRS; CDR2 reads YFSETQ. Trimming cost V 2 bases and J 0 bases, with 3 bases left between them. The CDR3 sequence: CASSLYSGANVLTF. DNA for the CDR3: TGCGCCAGCAGCTTATACTCTGGGGCCAACGTCCTGACTTTC.

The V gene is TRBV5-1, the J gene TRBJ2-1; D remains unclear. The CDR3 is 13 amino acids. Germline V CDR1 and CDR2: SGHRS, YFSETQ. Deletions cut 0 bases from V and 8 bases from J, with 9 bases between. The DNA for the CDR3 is TGCGCCAGCAGCTTGGCACCTCTGGATGAGCAGTTCTTC. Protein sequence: CASSLAPLDEQFF.

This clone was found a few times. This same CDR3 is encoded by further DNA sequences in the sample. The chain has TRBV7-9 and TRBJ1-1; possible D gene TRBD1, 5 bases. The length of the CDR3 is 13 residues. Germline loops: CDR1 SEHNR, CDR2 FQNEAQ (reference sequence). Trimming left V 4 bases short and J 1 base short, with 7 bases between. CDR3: CASSSGQNTEAFF. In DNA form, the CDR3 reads TGTGCCAGCAGCTCAGGACAGAACACTGAAGCTTTCTTT.